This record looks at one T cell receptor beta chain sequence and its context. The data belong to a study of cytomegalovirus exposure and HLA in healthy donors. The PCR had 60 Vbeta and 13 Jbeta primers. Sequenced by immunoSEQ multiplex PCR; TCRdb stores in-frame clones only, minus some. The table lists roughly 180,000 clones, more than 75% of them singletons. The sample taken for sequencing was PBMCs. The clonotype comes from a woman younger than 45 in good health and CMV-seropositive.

The DNA of the CDR3 is TGTGCCAGCAGTTTAAGGGGCCGAAGCACAGATACGCAGTATTTT. Protein product: CASSLRGRSTDTQYF. The genes are TRBV27 and TRBJ2-3, with D tentatively TRBD1 (5 bases). The CDR3 has 15 residues. The ends were cut back, 2 bases at V and 0 bases at J, with 9 bases in the middle. CDR1 and CDR2 from the germline V gene are MNHEY and SMNVEV (reference sequence).